The 5 T cell receptor beta chains below all came from one sample that was sequenced in a study of glioma-infiltrating T cells after dendritic cell vaccination. Measured with immunoSEQ multiplex PCR; TCRdb has only the in-frame clones, and not every one. The data contain some 70,000 clones, approximately 80% of them singletons. This sample comprised blood, obtained before dendritic cell vaccination. These receptors came from a human donor with glioblastoma.

The chain is built from TRBV9 and TRBJ2-7; D is uncertain. The germline gives CDR1 SGDLS, CDR2 YYNGEE. V dropped 3 bases and J dropped 0 bases, with 4 bases sitting between them. CDR3 length: 12 amino acids. The CDR3 DNA reads TGTGCCAGCAGCGATAGCTCCTACGAGCAGTACTTC. This translates into CASSDSSYEQYF.

The chain joins TRBV5-1 to TRBJ2-3; 14 bases map to TRBD2. CDR3 size: 17 residues. Germline V lookup: CDR1 SGHRS, CDR2 YFSETQ. The trim removed 4 bases at V and 2 bases at J, leaving 6 bases unmatched. This CDR3 is CASSTGLAGGLTDTQYF. CDR3 nucleotide sequence: TGCGCCAGCAGCACCGGACTAGCGGGGGGCCTCACAGATACGCAGTATTTT.

The chain's CDR3 is CSVETGAILPNEQFF. The DNA for the CDR3 is TGCAGCGTTGAAACAGGGGCGATTCTCCCCAATGAGCAGTTCTTC. The chain combines TRBV29-1 with TRBJ2-1; TRBD1 aligns across 7 bases. The CDR3 has 15 amino acids. The germline V gene has CDR1 SQVTM and CDR2 ANQGSEA. V lost 2 bases, J lost 6 bases, and 10 bases stayed unmatched.

The chain recombines TRBV7-2 with TRBJ2-7, with TRBD2 matching over 9 bases. The germline V gene has CDR1 SGHTA and CDR2 FQGNSA. With V trimmed by 4 bases and J by 0 bases, 4 bases remained unmatched. The CDR3 is made up of 15 amino acids. The CDR3 region is CASSSSGESSYEQYF. The CDR3 DNA reads TGTGCCAGCAGCTCTAGCGGGGAGAGCTCCTACGAGCAGTACTTC. The full variable domain, rest sourced from reference TRBV7-2 and TRBJ2-7, is GAGVSQSPSNKVTEKGKDVELRCDPISGHTALYWYRQSLGQGLEFLIYFQGNSAPDKSGLPSDRFSAERTGGSVSTLTIQRTQQEDSAVYLCASSSSGESSYEQYFGPGTRLTVT.

This clone has just a few counts. The J gene is TRBJ1-5, the V gene TRBV5-4; D may be TRBD1 (5 bases). The CDR3 sequence is 14 residues long. The V and J ends lost 0 bases and 3 bases respectively, with 7 bases between them. CDR1 and CDR2 (germline): SGHNT, YYREEE (reference sequence). In DNA, the CDR3 is TGTGCCAGCAGCTTGGCAGGGTTCAATCAGCCCCAGCATTTT. The encoded protein is CASSLAGFNQPQHF.